This T cell receptor beta chain derives from a study of CD8 T cells in Susac syndrome. Study conclusions and caveats: A relatively small number of individuals underwent TCR sequencing and HLA analysis.

Germline lookup yields CDR1 SNHLY and CDR2 FYNNEI. The length of the CDR3 is 17 residues. Trimming cost V 2 bases and J 2 bases; bases outside gene matches: 7. TEMRA cells were FACS-enriched, unlike CD8+ and CD4+ T cells, which were negatively isolated. Reverse transcription of 0.5 to 1 ug RNA was performed with random hexamers. An immunoSEQ multiplex PCR amplified TCR beta CDR3 over 54 Vbeta and 13 Jbeta. TCRdb used MiXCR to reprocess the immunoSEQ multiplex PCR reads, holding one entry per CDR3 protein. The table has 400,000 to 550,000 distinct CDR3 sequences, more than 80% seen once; the top ten hold about 0.12%. As to this clonotype: The antigen is unknown.

This clonotype was obtained from a human donor with multiple sclerosis. Sequencing was carried out using CD8+ T cells from PBMCs. The chain links TRBV2 to TRBJ2-4; 9 bases map to TRBD2. Written as DNA, the CDR3 is TGTGCCAGCAGTGAACTAGCGGGGAAAGCAACCAAAAACATTCAGTACTTC. Its protein product is CASSELAGKATKNIQYF.